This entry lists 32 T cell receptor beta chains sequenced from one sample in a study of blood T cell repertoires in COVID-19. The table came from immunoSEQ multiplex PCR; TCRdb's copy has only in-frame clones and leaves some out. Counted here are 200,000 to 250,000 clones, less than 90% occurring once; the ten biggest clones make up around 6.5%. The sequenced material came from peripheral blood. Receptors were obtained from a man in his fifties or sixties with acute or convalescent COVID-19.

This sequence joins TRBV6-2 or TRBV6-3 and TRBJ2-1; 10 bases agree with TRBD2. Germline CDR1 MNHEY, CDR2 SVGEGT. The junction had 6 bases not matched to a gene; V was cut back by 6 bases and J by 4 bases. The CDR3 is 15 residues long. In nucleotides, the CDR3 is TGTGCCAGCAGCCCAAGACTAGCGGGTTACAATGAGCAGTTCTTC. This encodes CASSPRLAGYNEQFF.

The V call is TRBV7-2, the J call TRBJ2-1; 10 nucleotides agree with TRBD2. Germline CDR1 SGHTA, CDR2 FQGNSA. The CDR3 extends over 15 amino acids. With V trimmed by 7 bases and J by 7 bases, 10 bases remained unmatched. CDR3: CASTPPGLAANEQFF. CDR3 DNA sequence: TGTGCCAGCACCCCACCCGGACTAGCGGCTAATGAGCAGTTCTTC.

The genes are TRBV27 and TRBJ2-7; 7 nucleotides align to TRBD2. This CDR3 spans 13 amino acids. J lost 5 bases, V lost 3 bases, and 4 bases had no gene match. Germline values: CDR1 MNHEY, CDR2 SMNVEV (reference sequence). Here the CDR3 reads CASSFGRANEQYF. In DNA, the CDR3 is TGTGCCAGCAGTTTTGGGAGGGCCAACGAGCAGTACTTC.

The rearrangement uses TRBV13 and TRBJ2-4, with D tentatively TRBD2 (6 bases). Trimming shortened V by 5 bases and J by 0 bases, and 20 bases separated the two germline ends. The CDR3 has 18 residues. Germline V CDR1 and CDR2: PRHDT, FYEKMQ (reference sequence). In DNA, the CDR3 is TGTGCCAGCAGCCCGGGGGTGGGTTCGGGACTAGCCAAAAACATTCAGTACTTC. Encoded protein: CASSPGVGSGLAKNIQYF.

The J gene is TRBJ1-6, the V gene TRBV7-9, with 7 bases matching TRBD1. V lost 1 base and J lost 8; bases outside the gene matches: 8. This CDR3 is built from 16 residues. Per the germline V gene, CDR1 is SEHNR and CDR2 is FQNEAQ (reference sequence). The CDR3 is CASSLGTGQEDSPLHF. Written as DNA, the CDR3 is TGTGCCAGCAGCTTAGGGACAGGCCAAGAGGATTCACCCCTCCACTTT.

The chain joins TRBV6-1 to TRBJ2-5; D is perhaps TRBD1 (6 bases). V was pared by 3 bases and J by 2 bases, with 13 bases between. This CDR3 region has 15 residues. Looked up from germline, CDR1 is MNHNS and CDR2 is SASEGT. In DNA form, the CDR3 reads TGTGCCAGCAGTGATCCCCACAGGGCGCAAGAGACCCAGTACTTC. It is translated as CASSDPHRAQETQYF.

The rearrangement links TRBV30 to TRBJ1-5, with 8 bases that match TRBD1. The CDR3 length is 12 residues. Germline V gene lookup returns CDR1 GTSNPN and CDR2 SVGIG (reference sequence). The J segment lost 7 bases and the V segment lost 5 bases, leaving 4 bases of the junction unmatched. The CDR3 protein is CAWDRGAQPQHF. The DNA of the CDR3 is TGTGCCTGGGACAGGGGTGCGCAGCCCCAGCATTTT.

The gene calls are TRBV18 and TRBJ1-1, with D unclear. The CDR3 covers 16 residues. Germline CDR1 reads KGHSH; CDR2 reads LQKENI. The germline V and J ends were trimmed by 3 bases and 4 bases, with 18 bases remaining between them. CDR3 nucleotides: TGTGCCAGCTCACCTATCGGACTCTCAATAGGCACTGAAGCTTTCTTT. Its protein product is CASSPIGLSIGTEAFF.

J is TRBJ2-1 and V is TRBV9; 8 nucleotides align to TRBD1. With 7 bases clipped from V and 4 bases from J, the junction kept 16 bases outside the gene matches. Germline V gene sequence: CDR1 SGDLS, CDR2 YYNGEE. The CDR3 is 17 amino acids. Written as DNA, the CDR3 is TGTGCCAGCTCCGATACCTTTTACAGGGGGAATTACAATGAGCAGTTCTTC. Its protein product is CASSDTFYRGNYNEQFF.

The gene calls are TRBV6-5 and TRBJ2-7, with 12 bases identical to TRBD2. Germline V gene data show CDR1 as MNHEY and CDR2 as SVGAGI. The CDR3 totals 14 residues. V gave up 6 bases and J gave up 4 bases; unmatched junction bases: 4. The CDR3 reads CASSPGTSGYEQYF. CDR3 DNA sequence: TGTGCCAGCAGCCCCGGGACTAGCGGGTACGAGCAGTACTTC.

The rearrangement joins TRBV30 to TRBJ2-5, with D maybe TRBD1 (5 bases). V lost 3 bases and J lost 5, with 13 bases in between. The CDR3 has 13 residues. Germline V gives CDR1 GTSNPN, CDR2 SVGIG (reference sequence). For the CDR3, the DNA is TGTGCCTGGAGGAGTAGGGGTCTGGAGACCCAGTACTTC. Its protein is CAWRSRGLETQYF.

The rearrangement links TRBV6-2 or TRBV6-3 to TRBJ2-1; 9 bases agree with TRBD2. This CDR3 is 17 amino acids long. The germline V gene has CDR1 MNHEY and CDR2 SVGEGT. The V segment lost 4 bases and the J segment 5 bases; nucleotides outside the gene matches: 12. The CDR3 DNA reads TGTGCCAGCAGTTCACCAGGCCCGACTAGCGGAAACAATGAGCAGTTCTTC. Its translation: CASSSPGPTSGNNEQFF.

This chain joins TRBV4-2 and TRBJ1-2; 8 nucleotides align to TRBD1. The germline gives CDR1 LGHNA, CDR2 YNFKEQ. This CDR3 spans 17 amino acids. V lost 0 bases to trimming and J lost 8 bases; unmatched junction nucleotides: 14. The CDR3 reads CASSQEARGRAWFGYTF. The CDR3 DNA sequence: TGTGCCAGCAGCCAAGAAGCCAGGGGGCGCGCCTGGTTCGGCTACACCTTC.

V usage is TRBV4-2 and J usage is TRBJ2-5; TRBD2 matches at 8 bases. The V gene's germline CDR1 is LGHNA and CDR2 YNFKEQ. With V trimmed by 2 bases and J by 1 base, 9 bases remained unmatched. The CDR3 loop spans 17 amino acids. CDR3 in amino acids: CASSQMLIAGSQETQYF. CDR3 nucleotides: TGTGCCAGCAGCCAAATGCTAATAGCGGGAAGCCAAGAGACCCAGTACTTC.

The CDR3 DNA reads TGCGCCAGCAGCCAAGATAGGAGCGGGAGACCCTCAGATACGCAGTATTTT. It translates to CASSQDRSGRPSDTQYF. J is TRBJ2-3 and V is TRBV4-1; TRBD2 matches 8 bases. V trimming: 0 bases; J trimming: 4 bases; junction bases outside the gene matches: 9. Per germline, CDR1 MGHRA and CDR2 YSYEKL. The CDR3 contains 17 residues.

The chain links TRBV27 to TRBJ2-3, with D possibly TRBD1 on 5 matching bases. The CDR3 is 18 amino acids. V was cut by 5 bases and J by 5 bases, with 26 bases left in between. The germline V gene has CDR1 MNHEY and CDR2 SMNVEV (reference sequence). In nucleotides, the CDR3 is TGTGCCAGCAGTAGGAACCTATATCAGGGAATTCAGGTAGATACGCAGTATTTT. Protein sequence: CASSRNLYQGIQVDTQYF.

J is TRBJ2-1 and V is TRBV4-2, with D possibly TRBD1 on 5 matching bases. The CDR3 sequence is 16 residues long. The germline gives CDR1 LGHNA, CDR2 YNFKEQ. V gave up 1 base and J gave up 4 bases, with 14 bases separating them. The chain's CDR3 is CASSQGAGGQYNEQFF. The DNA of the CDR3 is TGTGCCAGCAGCCAAGGAGCTGGCGGACAATACAATGAGCAGTTCTTC.

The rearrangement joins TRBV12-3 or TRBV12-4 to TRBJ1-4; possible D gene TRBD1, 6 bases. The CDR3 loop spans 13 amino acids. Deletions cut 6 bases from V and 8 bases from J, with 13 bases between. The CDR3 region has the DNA TGTGCCAGCAGCGCAGGGGCGCGGGAAAAACTGTTTTTT. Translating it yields CASSAGAREKLFF.

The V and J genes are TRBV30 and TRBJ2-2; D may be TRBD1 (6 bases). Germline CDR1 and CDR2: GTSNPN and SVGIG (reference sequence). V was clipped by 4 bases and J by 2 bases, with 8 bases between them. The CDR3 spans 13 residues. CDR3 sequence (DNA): TGTGCCTGGACAGGGGCCAACACCGGGGAGCTGTTTTTT. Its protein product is CAWTGANTGELFF.

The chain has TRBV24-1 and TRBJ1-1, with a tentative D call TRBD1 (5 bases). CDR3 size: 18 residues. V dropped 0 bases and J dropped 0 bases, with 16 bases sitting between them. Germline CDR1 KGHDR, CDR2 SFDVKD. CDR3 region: CATSDLILDTYMNTEAFF. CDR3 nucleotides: TGTGCCACCAGTGATTTGATTCTGGACACCTACATGAACACTGAAGCTTTCTTT.

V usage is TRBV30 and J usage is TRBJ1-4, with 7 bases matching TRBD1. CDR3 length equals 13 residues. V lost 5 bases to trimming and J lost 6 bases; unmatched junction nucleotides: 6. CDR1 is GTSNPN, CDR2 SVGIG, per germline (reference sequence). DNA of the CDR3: TGTGCCTGGCAGACAGGGTTAGATGAAAAACTGTTTTTT. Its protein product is CAWQTGLDEKLFF.

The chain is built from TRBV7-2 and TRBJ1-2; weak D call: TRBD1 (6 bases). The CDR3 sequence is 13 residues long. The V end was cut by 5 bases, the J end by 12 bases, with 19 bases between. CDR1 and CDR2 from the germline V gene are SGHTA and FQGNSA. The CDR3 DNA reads TGTGCCAGCAGCCCGACTTCCCAGGGGAGTAACACCTTC. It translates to CASSPTSQGSNTF.

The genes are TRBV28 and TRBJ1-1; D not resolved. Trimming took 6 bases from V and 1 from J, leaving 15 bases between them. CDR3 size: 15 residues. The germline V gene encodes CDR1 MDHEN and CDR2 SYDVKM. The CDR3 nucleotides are TGTGCCAGCAGCTACTTTAGTGAGGGGAACACTGAAGCTTTCTTT. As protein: CASSYFSEGNTEAFF.

Written as DNA, the CDR3 is TGTGCCAGCAGCCCCATCGGAGGGAATAGCAATCAGCCCCAGCATTTT. Translated, it gives CASSPIGGNSNQPQHF. The chain uses TRBV16 and TRBJ1-5; D gene ambiguous. Germline V gives CDR1 KGHSY, CDR2 FQNENV. With 4 bases removed from V and 0 bases from J, the gap between germline ends came to 13 bases. This CDR3 comprises 16 residues.

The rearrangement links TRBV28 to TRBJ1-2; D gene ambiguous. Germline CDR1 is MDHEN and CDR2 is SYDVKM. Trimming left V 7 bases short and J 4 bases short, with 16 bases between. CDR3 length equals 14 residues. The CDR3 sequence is CASTADYQVYGYTF. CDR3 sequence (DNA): TGTGCCAGCACCGCCGACTATCAGGTCTATGGCTACACCTTC.

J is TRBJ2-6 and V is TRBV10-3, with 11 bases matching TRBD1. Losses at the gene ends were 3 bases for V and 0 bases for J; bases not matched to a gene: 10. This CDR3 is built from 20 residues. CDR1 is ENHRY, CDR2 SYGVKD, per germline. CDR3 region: CAISESPGQGARSGANVLTF. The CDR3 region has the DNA TGTGCCATCAGTGAATCCCCCGGACAGGGGGCCCGCTCTGGGGCCAACGTCCTGACTTTC.

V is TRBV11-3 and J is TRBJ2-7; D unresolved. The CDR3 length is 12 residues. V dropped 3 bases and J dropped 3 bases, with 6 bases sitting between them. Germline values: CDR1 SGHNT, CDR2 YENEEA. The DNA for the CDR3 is TGTGCCAGCAGCTTGGGCCACTACGAGCAGTACTTC. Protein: CASSLGHYEQYF.

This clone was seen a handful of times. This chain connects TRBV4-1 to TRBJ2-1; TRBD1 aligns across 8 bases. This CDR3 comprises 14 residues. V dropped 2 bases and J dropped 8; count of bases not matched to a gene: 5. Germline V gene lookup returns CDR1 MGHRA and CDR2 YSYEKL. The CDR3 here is CASSQRSQGDEQFF. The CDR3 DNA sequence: TGCGCCAGCAGCCAAAGGTCACAGGGGGATGAGCAGTTCTTC.

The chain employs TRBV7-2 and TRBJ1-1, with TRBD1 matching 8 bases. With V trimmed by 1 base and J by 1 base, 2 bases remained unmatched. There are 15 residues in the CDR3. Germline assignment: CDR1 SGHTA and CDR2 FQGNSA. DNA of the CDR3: TGTGCCAGCAGCTTAGTAGGACAGGGGAACACTGAAGCTTTCTTT. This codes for CASSLVGQGNTEAFF.

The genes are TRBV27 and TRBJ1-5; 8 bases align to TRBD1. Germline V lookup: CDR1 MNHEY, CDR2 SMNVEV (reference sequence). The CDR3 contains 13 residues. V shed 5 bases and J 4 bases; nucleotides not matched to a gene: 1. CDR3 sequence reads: CASSRTGNQPQHF. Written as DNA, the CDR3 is TGTGCCAGCAGTCGGACAGGGAATCAGCCCCAGCATTTT.

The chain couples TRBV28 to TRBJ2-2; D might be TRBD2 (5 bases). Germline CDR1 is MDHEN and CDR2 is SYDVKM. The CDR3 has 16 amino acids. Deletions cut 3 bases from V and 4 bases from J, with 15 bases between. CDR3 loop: CASSFIVLGGTGELFF. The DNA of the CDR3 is TGTGCCAGCAGTTTTATCGTCCTAGGAGGCACCGGGGAGCTGTTTTTT.

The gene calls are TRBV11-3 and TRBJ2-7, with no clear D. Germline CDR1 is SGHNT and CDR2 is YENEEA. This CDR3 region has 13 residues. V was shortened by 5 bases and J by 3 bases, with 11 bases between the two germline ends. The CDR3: CASSPSISYEQYF. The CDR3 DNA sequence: TGTGCCAGCAGCCCAAGTATTAGCTACGAGCAGTACTTC.